These 21 T cell receptor beta chains were all obtained from the same sample, sequenced in a study of blood T cell repertoires in COVID-19 (dated by TCRdb to the early 2020s). Receptor amplification or capture employed the immunoSEQ multiplex PCR assay. What TCRdb holds here is the immuneACCESS table cut down to in-frame rearrangements. Part of the clones is not present; checked against another copy, under half of the missing clones reflect an unresolved V gene, and the others are unexplained. Counted in this sample were about 260,000 clones; more than 90% of them appeared once. 2% to 3% of the sample belongs to the ten largest clones. Specimen: peripheral blood. Receptor source: a person under 35 with COVID-19, enrolled during active disease.

This clone occurred once. The rearrangement uses TRBV9 and TRBJ1-3; possibly TRBD1 for D (5 bases). The germline V gene encodes CDR1 SGDLS and CDR2 YYNGEE. The CDR3 sequence is 16 residues long. Trimming removed 0 bases at V and 1 base at J, with 11 bases between. In DNA, the CDR3 is TGTGCCAGCAGCGTAGGACTTTCAGGGTCTGGAAACACCATATATTTT. This gives the protein CASSVGLSGSGNTIYF.

The chain recombines TRBV27 with TRBJ1-1; 10 bases fit TRBD1. J gave up 1 base and V 5 bases, and 4 bases lay outside the gene matches. This CDR3 comprises 15 residues. In germline, CDR1 is MNHEY, CDR2 SMNVEV (reference sequence). CDR3 nucleotides: TGTGCCAGCAGTGCGGGACAGGGGAGGAACACTGAAGCTTTCTTT. This translates into CASSAGQGRNTEAFF.

V gene TRBV7-9 combines with J gene TRBJ2-5; D perhaps matches TRBD1 (6 bases). From germline, CDR1 is SEHNR and CDR2 FQNEAQ (reference sequence). CDR3 size: 15 residues. V lost 1 base to trimming and J lost 4 bases, with 13 bases between them. CDR3 DNA: TGTGCCAGCAGCTTAGACGGGACATTCAGAGAGACCCAGTACTTC. The encoded protein is CASSLDGTFRETQYF.

This rearrangement joins TRBV10-1 to TRBJ2-7, with D unclear. The CDR3 spans 12 residues. The germline V gene encodes CDR1 WNHNN and CDR2 SYGVQD (reference sequence). With 7 bases removed from V and 0 bases from J, the gap between germline ends came to 7 bases. Here the CDR3 reads CASTEDSYEQYF. The CDR3 region has the DNA TGCGCCAGCACCGAGGACTCCTACGAGCAGTACTTC.

The rearrangement joins TRBV27 to TRBJ1-5; perhaps TRBD1 as D (6 bases). This CDR3 has 15 amino acids. Germline-derived CDR1 and CDR2 are MNHEY and SMNVEV (reference sequence). Between the trimmed V and J ends, which lost 3 bases and 3 bases, there was a span of 12 bases. CDR3 bases: TGTGCCAGCAGTTTGGGCGGACAGTACAATCAGCCCCAGCATTTT. This sequence encodes CASSLGGQYNQPQHF.

In its sample, this clone was seen a few times. The chain recombines TRBV24-1 with TRBJ1-5, with TRBD1 identical over 8 bases. This CDR3 has 15 amino acids. The junction had 4 bases not matched to a gene; V was cut back by 4 bases and J by 3 bases. Germline CDR1 KGHDR, CDR2 SFDVKD. CDR3 sequence (DNA): TGTGCCACCAGTGACAGGACAGGGTTCAATCAGCCCCAGCATTTT. It encodes CATSDRTGFNQPQHF.

CDR3 sequence: CASSEGGSDYGYTF. The CDR3 nucleotides read TGTGCCAGCAGCGAGGGCGGGAGCGACTATGGCTACACCTTC. The chain uses TRBV9 and TRBJ1-2; D uncertain. Looked up from germline, CDR1 is SGDLS and CDR2 is YYNGEE. Trimming cost V 3 bases and J 3 bases, with 12 bases left between them. The CDR3 extends over 14 amino acids.

The chain uses TRBV13 and TRBJ1-6; 8 nucleotides align to TRBD1. Trimming took 5 bases from V and 7 from J; bases not matched to a gene: 7. There are 15 residues in the CDR3. Germline lookup yields CDR1 PRHDT and CDR2 FYEKMQ (reference sequence). The DNA of the CDR3 is TGTGCCAGCAGCGACGCCGGGACAGGAAATTCACCCCTCCACTTT. It encodes CASSDAGTGNSPLHF.

The chain uses TRBV5-1 and TRBJ2-7; TRBD1 matches at 7 bases. V was clipped by 3 bases and J by 3 bases; unmatched bases: 9. CDR1 is SGHRS and CDR2 is YFSETQ in the germline V gene. This CDR3 has 15 residues. CDR3 sequence: CASSSSSTGSYEQYF. DNA for the CDR3: TGCGCCAGCAGCTCAAGTTCGACAGGGAGCTACGAGCAGTACTTC.

There are a few counts of this clone. The chain is built from TRBV9 and TRBJ2-2; a weak D match, TRBD2 (6 bases). Per germline, CDR1 SGDLS and CDR2 YYNGEE. The CDR3 is 16 residues long. The V end was cut by 4 bases, the J end by 2 bases, with 15 bases between. CDR3 in amino acids: CASSPSGTPNTGELFF. The CDR3 nucleotides read TGTGCCAGCAGCCCTTCCGGGACTCCTAACACCGGGGAGCTGTTTTTT.

The chain links TRBV5-6 to TRBJ2-3; maybe TRBD2 (5 bases). Between the trimmed V and J ends, which lost 3 bases and 0 bases, there was a span of 5 bases. Germline CDR1 and CDR2: SGHDT and YYEEEE. The CDR3 totals 13 residues. Here the CDR3 DNA reads TGTGCCAGCAGCTGGACTAGCACAGATACGCAGTATTTT. Translation gives CASSWTSTDTQYF. Variable domain in full (rest from reference TRBV5-6 and TRBJ2-3): DAGVTQSPTHLIKTRGQQVTLRCSPKSGHDTVSWYQQALGQGPQFIFQYYEEEERQRGNFPDRFSGHQFPNYSSELNVNALLLGDSALYLCASSWTSTDTQYFGPGTRLTVL.

The count of this clone is one. V gene TRBV6-2 or TRBV6-3 combines with J gene TRBJ2-2; 11 bases map to TRBD1. The germline gives CDR1 MNHEY, CDR2 SVGEGT. Trimming at V came to 5 bases and at J to 3 bases, leaving 17 bases not matched to a gene. This CDR3 comprises 20 residues. Here the CDR3 reads CASSPGQGAMIAGYTGELFF. CDR3 nucleotide sequence: TGTGCCAGCAGTCCCGGACAGGGGGCAATGATAGCGGGGTACACCGGGGAGCTGTTTTTT.

This chain uses TRBV7-2 with TRBJ2-3; TRBD2 is a possible D gene (5 bases). From germline, CDR1 is SGHTA and CDR2 FQGNSA. The CDR3 is 13 amino acids. Deletions cut 7 bases from V and 8 bases from J, with 16 bases between. The CDR3 is CASTSGIYGTQYF. CDR3 nucleotides: TGTGCCAGCACGTCGGGGATCTATGGTACGCAGTATTTT.

The chain recombines TRBV24-1 with TRBJ1-2, with D perhaps TRBD1 (6 bases). The CDR3 is 14 amino acids. V gave up 4 bases and J gave up 5 bases, with 13 bases separating them. From germline, CDR1 is KGHDR and CDR2 SFDVKD. CDR3 nucleotides: TGTGCCACCAGTGACCATACAGGGTTTTATGGCTACACCTTC. It encodes CATSDHTGFYGYTF.

The V gene is TRBV27, the J gene TRBJ2-3, with 15 positions matching TRBD2. V lost 1 base, J lost 4 bases, and 21 bases stayed unmatched. The V gene's germline CDR1 is MNHEY and CDR2 SMNVEV (reference sequence). This CDR3 is 23 amino acids long. The CDR3 nucleotides read TGTGCCAGCAGTTTATACACTCCGACCGGACTAGCGGGAGGGCCAAAGTCCCCAGATACGCAGTATTTT. Amino acids: CASSLYTPTGLAGGPKSPDTQYF.

The chain couples TRBV20-1 to TRBJ1-1; D is unresolved. CDR3 length: 11 residues. Per germline, CDR1 DFQATT and CDR2 SNEGSKA (reference sequence). V shed 4 bases and J shed 11 bases, with 14 bases lying between them. Here the CDR3 DNA reads TGCAGTGCTACAGATTCTAGTAGGGCTTTCTTT. Its protein product is CSATDSSRAFF.

The V gene is TRBV5-6, the J gene TRBJ2-1, with D hard to call. The CDR3 contains 12 residues. In germline, CDR1 is SGHDT, CDR2 YYEEEE. The V gene lost 1 base and the J gene lost 6 bases, with 5 bases spanning the gap. CDR3 nucleotide sequence: TGTGCCAGCAGCTTGAGTAGCAATGAGCAGTTCTTC. Protein product: CASSLSSNEQFF. The complete variable domain, with remaining parts taken from reference TRBV5-6 and TRBJ2-1, reads DAGVTQSPTHLIKTRGQQVTLRCSPKSGHDTVSWYQQALGQGPQFIFQYYEEEERQRGNFPDRFSGHQFPNYSSELNVNALLLGDSALYLCASSLSSNEQFFGPGTRLTVL.

CDR3 sequence (DNA): TGTGCCAGCAGTTACTCGGGAGACGCCTCTTGGGCCCTCCACTTT. This gives the protein CASSYSGDASWALHF. The chain recombines TRBV6-5 with TRBJ1-6; the D is unclear. The V and J ends lost 0 bases and 14 bases respectively, with 17 bases between them. Germline CDR1 reads MNHEY; CDR2 reads SVGAGI. The CDR3 runs 15 residues.

The chain has TRBV2 and TRBJ1-3; 7 nucleotides align to TRBD1. Germline CDR1 is SNHLY and CDR2 is FYNNEI. This CDR3 is 14 amino acids long. Trimming at V came to 3 bases and at J to 2 bases, leaving 1 base not matched to a gene. The CDR3 loop reads CASSEQGAGNTIYF. In DNA, the CDR3 is TGTGCCAGCAGTGAGCAGGGGGCTGGAAACACCATATATTTT.

The chain joins TRBV2 to TRBJ1-2; TRBD1 might be the D (6 bases). CDR3 size: 14 residues. The germline V and J ends were trimmed by 4 bases and 8 bases, with 17 bases remaining between them. Germline CDR1 SNHLY, CDR2 FYNNEI. CDR3 nucleotide sequence: TGTGCCAGCAGTGTTTACAGGGCGAATGGGGGCTACACCTTC. This gives the protein CASSVYRANGGYTF. The full variable domain, completed using reference TRBV2 and TRBJ1-2, is EPEVTQTPSHQVTQMGQEVILRCVPISNHLYFYWYRQILGQKVEFLVSFYNNEISEKSEIFDDQFSVERPDGSNFTLKIRSTKLEDSAMYFCASSVYRANGGYTFGSGTRLTVV.

For the CDR3, the DNA is TGTGCCACCTCGGTCGGGGTGGAGGGGTCCAAGCAGTACTTC. It yields the protein CATSVGVEGSKQYF. This chain links TRBV5-4 with TRBJ2-7, with D maybe TRBD2 (6 bases). The CDR3 contains 14 residues. Germline V gives CDR1 SGHNT, CDR2 YYREEE (reference sequence). Trimming took 9 bases from V and 8 from J, leaving 24 bases between them.